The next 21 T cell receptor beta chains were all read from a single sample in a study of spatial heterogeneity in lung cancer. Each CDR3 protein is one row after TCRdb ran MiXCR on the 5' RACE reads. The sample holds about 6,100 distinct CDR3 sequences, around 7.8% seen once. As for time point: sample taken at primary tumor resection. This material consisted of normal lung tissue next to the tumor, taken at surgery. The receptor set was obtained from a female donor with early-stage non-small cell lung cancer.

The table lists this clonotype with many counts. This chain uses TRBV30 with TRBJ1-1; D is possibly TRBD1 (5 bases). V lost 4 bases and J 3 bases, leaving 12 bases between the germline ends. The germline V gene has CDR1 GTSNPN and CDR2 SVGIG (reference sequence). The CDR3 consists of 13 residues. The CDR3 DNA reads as TGTGCCTGGAAGGTTGGAGGGGACACTGAAGCTTTCTTT. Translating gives CAWKVGGDTEAFF. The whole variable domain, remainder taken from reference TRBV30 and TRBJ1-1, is SQTIHQWPATLVQPVGSPLSLECTVEGTSNPNLYWYRQAAGRGLQLLFYSVGIGQISSEVPQNLSASRPQDRQFILSSKKLLLSDSGFYLCAWKVGGDTEAFFGQGTRLTVV.

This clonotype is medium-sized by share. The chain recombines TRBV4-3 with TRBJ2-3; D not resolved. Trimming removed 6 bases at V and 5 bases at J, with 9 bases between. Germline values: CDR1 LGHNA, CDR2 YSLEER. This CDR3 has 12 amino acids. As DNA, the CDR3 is TGCGCCAGCAGTCTGACGGGAGATACGCAGTATTTT. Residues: CASSLTGDTQYF.

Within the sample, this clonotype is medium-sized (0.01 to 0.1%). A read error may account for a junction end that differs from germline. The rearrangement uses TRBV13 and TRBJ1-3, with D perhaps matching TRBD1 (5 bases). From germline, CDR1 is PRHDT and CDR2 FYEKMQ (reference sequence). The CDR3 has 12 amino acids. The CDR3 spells CASSWRKGSVFF. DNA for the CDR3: TGTGCCAGCAGTTGGAGGAAGGGGAGTGTGTTCTTT.

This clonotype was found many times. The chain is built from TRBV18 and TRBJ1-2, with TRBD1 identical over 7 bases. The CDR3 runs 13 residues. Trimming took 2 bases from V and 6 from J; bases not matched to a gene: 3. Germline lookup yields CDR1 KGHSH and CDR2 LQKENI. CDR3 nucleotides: TGTGCCAGCTCACCAAAAACAGGGGATGGCTACACCTTC. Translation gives CASSPKTGDGYTF. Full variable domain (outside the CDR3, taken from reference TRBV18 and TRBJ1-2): NAGVMQNPRHLVRRRGQEARLRCSPMKGHSHVYWYRQLPEEGLKFMVYLQKENIIDESGMPKERFSAEFPKEGPSILRIQQVVRGDSAAYFCASSPKTGDGYTFGSGTRLTVV.

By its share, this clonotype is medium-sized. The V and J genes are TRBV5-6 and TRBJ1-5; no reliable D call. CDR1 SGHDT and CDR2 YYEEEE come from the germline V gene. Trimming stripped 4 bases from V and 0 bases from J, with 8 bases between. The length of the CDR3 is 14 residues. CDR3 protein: CASSRQTSNQPQHF. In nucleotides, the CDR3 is TGTGCCAGCAGCAGGCAGACTAGCAATCAGCCCCAGCATTTT.

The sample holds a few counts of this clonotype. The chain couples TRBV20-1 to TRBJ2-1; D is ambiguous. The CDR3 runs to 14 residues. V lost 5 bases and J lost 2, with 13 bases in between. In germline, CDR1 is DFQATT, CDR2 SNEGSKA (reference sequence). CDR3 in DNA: TGCAGTGCTGTCGAAGGGCAAACCTACAATGAGCAGTTCTTC. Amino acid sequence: CSAVEGQTYNEQFF.

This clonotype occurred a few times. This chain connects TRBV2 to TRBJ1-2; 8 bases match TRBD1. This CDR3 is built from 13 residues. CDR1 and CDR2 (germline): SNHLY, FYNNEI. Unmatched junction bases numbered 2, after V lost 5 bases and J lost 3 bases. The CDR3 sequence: CASSSTGDYGYTF. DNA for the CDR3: TGTGCCAGCAGTTCGACAGGGGACTATGGCTACACCTTC.

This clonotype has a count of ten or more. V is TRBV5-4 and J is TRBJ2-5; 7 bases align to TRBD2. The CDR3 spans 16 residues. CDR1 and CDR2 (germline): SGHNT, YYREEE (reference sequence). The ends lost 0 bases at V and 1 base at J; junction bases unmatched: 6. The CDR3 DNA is TGTGCCAGCAGCTTGGAAGCTAGCGGCCCCCAAGAGACCCAGTACTTC. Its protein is CASSLEASGPQETQYF.

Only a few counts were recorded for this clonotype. This CDR3 is CASSPQVASDEQYF. CDR3 nucleotides: TGTGCCAGCAGCCCCCAAGTGGCGTCAGACGAGCAGTACTTC. The chain uses TRBV11-2 and TRBJ2-7; D is uncertain. This CDR3 has 14 amino acids. Looked up from germline, CDR1 is SGHAT and CDR2 is FQNNGV. V gave up 5 bases and J gave up 5 bases, with 16 bases separating them.

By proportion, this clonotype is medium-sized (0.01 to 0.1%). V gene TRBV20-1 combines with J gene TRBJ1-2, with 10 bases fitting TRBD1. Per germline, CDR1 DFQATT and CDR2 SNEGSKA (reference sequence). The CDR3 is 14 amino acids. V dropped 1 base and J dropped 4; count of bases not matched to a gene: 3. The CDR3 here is CSARARTGGYGYTF. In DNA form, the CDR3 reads TGCAGTGCTAGAGCTCGGACAGGGGGCTATGGCTACACCTTC.

CDR3 sequence: CASSLAFSGESSYNEQFF. The CDR3 nucleotides are TGTGCCAGCAGCTTGGCATTTAGCGGGGAAAGCTCCTACAATGAGCAGTTCTTC. V gene TRBV5-6 combines with J gene TRBJ2-1, with 8 positions matching TRBD2. V was pared by 0 bases and J by 0 bases, with 8 bases of the junction left unmatched. The CDR3 is 18 residues long. CDR1 and CDR2 (germline): SGHDT, YYEEEE.

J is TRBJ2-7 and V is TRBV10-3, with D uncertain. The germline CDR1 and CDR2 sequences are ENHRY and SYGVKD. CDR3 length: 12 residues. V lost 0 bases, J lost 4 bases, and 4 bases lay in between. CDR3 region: CAISESGYEQYF. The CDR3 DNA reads TGTGCCATCAGTGAGTCCGGGTACGAGCAGTACTTC.

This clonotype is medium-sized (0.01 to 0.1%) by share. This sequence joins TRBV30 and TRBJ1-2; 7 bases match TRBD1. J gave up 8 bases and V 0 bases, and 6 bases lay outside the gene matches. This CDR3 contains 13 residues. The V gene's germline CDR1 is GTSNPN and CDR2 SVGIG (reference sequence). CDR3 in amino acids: CAWSVTTGSGYTF. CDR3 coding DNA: TGTGCCTGGAGTGTAACGACAGGGAGCGGCTACACCTTC.

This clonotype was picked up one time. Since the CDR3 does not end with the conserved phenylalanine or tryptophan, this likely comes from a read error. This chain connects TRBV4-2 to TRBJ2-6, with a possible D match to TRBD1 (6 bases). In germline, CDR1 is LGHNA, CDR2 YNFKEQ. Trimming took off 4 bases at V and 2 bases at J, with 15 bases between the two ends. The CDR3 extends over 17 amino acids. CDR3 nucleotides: TGTGCCAGCAGCCCACTGGCTTCAGGGGCTGGGGCCAACGTCCTGACTTCC. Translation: CASSPLASGAGANVLTS.

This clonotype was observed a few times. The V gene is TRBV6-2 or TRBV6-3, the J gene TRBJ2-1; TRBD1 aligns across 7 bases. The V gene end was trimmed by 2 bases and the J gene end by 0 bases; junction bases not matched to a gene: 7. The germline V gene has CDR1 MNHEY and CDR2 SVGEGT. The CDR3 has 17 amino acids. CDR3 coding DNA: TGTGCCAGCAGTTACGCGAAGGGACAGCCCTCCTACAATGAGCAGTTCTTC. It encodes CASSYAKGQPSYNEQFF.

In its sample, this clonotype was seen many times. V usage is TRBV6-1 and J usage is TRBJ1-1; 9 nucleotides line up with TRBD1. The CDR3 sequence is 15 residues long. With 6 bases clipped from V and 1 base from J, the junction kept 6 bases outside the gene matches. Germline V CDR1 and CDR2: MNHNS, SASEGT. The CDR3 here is CASSPLTGGNTEAFF. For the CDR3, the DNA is TGTGCCAGCAGCCCATTGACAGGGGGGAACACTGAAGCTTTCTTT.

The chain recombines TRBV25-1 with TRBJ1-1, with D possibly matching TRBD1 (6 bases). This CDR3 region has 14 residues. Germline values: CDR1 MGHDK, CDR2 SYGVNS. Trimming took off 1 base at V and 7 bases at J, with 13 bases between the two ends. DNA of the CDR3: TGTGCCAGCAGTGAATTGGGGGGCGCGGGTGAAGCTTTCTTT. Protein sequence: CASSELGGAGEAFF. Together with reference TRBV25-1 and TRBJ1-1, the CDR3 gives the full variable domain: EADIYQTPRYLVIGTGKKITLECSQTMGHDKMYWYQQDPGMELHLIHYSYGVNSTEKGDLSSESTVSRIRTEHFPLTLESARPSHTSQYLCASSELGGAGEAFFGQGTRLTVV.

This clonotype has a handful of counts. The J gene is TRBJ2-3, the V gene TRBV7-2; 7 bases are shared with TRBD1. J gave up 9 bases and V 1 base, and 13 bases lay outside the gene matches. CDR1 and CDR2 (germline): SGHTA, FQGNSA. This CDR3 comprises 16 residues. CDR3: CASSLVSPKQGSTQYF. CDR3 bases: TGTGCCAGCAGCTTAGTTTCCCCGAAACAGGGGTCAACGCAGTATTTT.

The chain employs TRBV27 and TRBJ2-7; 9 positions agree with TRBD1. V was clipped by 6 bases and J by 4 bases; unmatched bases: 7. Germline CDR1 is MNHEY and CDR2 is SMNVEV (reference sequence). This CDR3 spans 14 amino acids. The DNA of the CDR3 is TGTGCCAGCAGATCCGGGACAGGGCGGTACGAGCAGTACTTC. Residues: CASRSGTGRYEQYF.

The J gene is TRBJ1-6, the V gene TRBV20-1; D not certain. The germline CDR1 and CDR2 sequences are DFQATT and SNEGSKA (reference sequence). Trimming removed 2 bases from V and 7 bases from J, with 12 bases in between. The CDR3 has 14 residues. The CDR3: CSARLGGENSPLHF. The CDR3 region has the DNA TGCAGTGCTAGATTAGGCGGAGAAAATTCACCCCTCCACTTT.

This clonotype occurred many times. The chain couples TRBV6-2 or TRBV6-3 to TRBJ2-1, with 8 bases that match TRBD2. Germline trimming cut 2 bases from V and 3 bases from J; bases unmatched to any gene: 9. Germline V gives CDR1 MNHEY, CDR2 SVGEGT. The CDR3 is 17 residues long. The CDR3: CASSYPPGGAVYNEQFF. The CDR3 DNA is TGTGCCAGCAGTTACCCCCCCGGGGGGGCAGTCTACAATGAGCAGTTCTTC.